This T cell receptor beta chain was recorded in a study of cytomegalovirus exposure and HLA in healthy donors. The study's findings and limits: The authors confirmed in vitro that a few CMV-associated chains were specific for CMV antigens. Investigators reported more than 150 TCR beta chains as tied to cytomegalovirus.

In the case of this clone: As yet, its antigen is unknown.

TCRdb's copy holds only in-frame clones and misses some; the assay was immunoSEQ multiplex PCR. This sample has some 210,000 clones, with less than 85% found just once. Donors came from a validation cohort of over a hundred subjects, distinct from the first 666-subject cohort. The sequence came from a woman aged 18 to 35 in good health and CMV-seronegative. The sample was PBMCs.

The CDR3 nucleotides are TGTGCCAGCAGCTTGGCTTTTGGGTTTAACCACAATGAGCAGTTCTTC. Translation gives CASSLAFGFNHNEQFF. The chain combines TRBV5-4 with TRBJ2-1; D remains ambiguous. CDR1 is SGHNT and CDR2 is YYREEE in the germline V gene (reference sequence). Trimming shortened V by 0 bases and J by 5 bases, and 15 bases separated the two germline ends. CDR3 length: 16 residues.